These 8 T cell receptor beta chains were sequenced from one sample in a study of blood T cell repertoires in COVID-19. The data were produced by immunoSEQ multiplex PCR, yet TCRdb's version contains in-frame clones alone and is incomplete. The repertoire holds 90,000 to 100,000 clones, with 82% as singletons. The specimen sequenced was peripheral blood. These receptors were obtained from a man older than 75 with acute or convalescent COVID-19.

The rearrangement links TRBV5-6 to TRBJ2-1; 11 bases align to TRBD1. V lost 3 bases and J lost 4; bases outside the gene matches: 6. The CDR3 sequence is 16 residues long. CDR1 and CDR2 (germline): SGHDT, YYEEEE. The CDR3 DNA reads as TGTGCCAGCAGCTCCACGGGACAGGGGGGTTACAATGAGCAGTTCTTC. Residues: CASSSTGQGGYNEQFF. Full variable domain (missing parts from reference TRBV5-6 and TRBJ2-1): DAGVTQSPTHLIKTRGQQVTLRCSPKSGHDTVSWYQQALGQGPQFIFQYYEEEERQRGNFPDRFSGHQFPNYSSELNVNALLLGDSALYLCASSSTGQGGYNEQFFGPGTRLTVL.

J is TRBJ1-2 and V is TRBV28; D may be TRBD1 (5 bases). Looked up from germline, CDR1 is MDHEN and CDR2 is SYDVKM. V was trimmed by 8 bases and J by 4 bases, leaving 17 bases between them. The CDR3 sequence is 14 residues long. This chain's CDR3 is CASLGQGVGYGYTF. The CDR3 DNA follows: TGTGCCAGCTTGGGGCAGGGTGTGGGCTATGGCTACACCTTC.

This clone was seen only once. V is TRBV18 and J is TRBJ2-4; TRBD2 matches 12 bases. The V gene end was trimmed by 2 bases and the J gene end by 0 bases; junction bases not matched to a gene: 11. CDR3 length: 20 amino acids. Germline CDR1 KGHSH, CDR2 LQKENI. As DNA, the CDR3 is TGTGCCAGCTCACCATCGAGACTAGCGGGGGAGAGGGTAGCCAAAAACATTCAGTACTTC. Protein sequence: CASSPSRLAGERVAKNIQYF.

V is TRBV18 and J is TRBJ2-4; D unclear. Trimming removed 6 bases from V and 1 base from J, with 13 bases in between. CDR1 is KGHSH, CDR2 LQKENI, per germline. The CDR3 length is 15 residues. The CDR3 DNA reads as TGTGCCAGCTCCCGAACCTCGGAGGCCAAAAACATTCAGTACTTC. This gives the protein CASSRTSEAKNIQYF.

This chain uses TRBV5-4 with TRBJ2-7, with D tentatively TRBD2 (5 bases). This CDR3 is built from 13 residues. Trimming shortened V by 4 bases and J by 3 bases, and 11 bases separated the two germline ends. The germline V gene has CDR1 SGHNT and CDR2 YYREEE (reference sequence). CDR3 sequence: CASSPTNDYEQYF. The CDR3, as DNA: TGTGCCAGCAGCCCGACTAATGACTACGAGCAGTACTTC.

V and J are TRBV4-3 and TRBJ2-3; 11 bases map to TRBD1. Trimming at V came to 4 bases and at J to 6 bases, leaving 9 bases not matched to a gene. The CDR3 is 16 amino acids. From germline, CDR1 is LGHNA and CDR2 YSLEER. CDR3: CASSPRTGGISDTQYF. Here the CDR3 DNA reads TGCGCCAGCAGCCCGCGGACAGGGGGCATTTCTGATACGCAGTATTTT.

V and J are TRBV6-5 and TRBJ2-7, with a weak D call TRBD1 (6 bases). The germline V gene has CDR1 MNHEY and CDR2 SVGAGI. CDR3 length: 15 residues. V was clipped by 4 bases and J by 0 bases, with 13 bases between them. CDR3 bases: TGTGCCAGCAGTTTACCCCAGGGGAGCTCCTACGAGCAGTACTTC. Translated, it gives CASSLPQGSSYEQYF.

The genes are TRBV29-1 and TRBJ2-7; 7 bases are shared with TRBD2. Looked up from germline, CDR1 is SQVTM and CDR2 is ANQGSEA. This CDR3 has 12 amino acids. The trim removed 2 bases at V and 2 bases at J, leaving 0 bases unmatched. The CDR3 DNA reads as TGCAGCGTTGAACGGGGGGCCTACGAGCAGTACTTC. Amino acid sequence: CSVERGAYEQYF.